A selection of T cell receptor beta chains follows, all from one sample in a study of shared clonotypes between healthy human individuals. TCRdb's copy holds only in-frame clones and misses some; the assay was immunoSEQ multiplex PCR. This repertoire shows some 2.4 million clones, 80% to 95% found once; its top ten account for more than 0.35%. Sequenced material: naive CD4+ T cells from PBMCs. The receptors originated from a man younger than 30 in good health. Some clones in this sample may be carry-over from other donors' samples. The CDR3 runs from the conserved cysteine through the conserved F or W. The order of the fields is clone size, J gene, D gene, V gene, CDR3 DNA, CDR3 protein. The D gene is left open where the match is weak. The size field is filled for only some rows; it gives once, few, many or a size class.

. | TRBJ1-2 | . | TRBV10-3 | TGTGCCATCAGTGAGTTCGAATCTAATGGCTACACCTTC | CAISEFESNGYTF
. | TRBJ2-1 | TRBD2 | TRBV7-9 | TGTGCCAGCAGCTTAGGGACTAGCGGTCTCTCCTACAATGAGCAGTTCTTC | CASSLGTSGLSYNEQFF
. | TRBJ2-7 | . | TRBV7-2 | TGTGCCAGCAGCTCGGAGGGCACGTCCCTCTACGAGCAGTACTTC | CASSSEGTSLYEQYF
once | TRBJ2-1 | TRBD2 | TRBV28 | TGTGCCAGCAGTTTACTCACTAGCGGGAGGTTGGAGCAGTTCTTC | CASSLLTSGRLEQFF
. | TRBJ2-1 | TRBD2 | TRBV5-6 | TGTGCCAGCAGCTTGGATCTGGGCCCAGGCGGGCGGGAGAATGAGCAGTTCTTC | CASSLDLGPGGRENEQFF
once | TRBJ2-7 | . | TRBV18 | TGTGCCAGCTCACCGCTCCGACCCGGCGAGCAGTACTTC | CASSPLRPGEQYF
. | TRBJ2-5 | TRBD2 | TRBV18 | TGTGCCAGCTCACTAATTCCGGGACTAGCGGGAGGATGGGAAGAGACCCAGTACTTC | CASSLIPGLAGGWEETQYF
. | TRBJ1-4 | . | TRBV6-5 | TGTGCCAGCAGTTACTCGGGGGGTAGGGAAAAACTGTTTTTT | CASSYSGGREKLFF
. | TRBJ2-3 | . | TRBV11-2 | TGTGCCAGCAGCTTACAGGGACCCACAGATACGCAGTATTTT | CASSLQGPTDTQYF
once | TRBJ2-3 | . | TRBV4-2 | TGTGCCAGCAGCCAAGATCGGGTCGGGGAAGGAGTGGATACGCAGTATTTT | CASSQDRVGEGVDTQYF
. | TRBJ1-4 | . | TRBV30 | TGTGCCTGGAGTGTACGAGTGACTAGAGAAAAACTGTTTTTT | CAWSVRVTREKLFF
once | TRBJ1-1 | . | TRBV5-6 | TGTGCCAGCAGCTTAATTGGTAGCGCACCTTACAGGTCCTCCACTGAAGCTTTCTTT | CASSLIGSAPYRSSTEAFF
. | TRBJ1-4 | . | TRBV28 | TGTGCCAGCAAGCCGGGGAATGAAAAACTGTTTTTT | CASKPGNEKLFF
. | TRBJ2-3 | TRBD2 | TRBV11-2 | TGTGCCAGCAGCCCGGGGGGAGGTTTGCACGATTTT | CASSPGGGLHDF
. | TRBJ2-5 | . | TRBV5-1 | TGCGCCAGCAGCTTGGCCTGGAGGCCGGGAGAGACCCAGTACTTC | CASSLAWRPGETQYF
. | TRBJ1-1 | . | TRBV11-2 | TGTGCCAGCAGCTTAGTCGGGGGAATGAACACTGAAGCTTTCTTT | CASSLVGGMNTEAFF
. | TRBJ2-2 | TRBD2 | TRBV18 | TGTGCCAGCTCACCCCTACTAGCGAGAAACACCGGGGAGCTGTTTTTT | CASSPLLARNTGELFF
. | TRBJ2-7 | . | TRBV5-1 | TGCGCCAGCAGCTTTGGCAGGGCCTACGAGCAGTACTTC | CASSFGRAYEQYF
. | TRBJ2-5 | TRBD2 | TRBV28 | TGTGCCACAGGGACTAGCTATGAGACCCAGTACTTC | CATGTSYETQYF
. | TRBJ1-5 | . | TRBV19 | TGTGCCAGTAGTATTGGGGACACTAGCAATCAGCCCCAGCATTTT | CASSIGDTSNQPQHF
. | TRBJ2-7 | TRBD2 | TRBV29-1 | TGCAGCGTTGTACTCTTATTAGCGGGAGAGCAGTACTTC | CSVVLLLAGEQYF
. | TRBJ2-7 | TRBD1 | TRBV5-8 | TGTGCCAGCAGCAAGGGACAGGGGGCGGCGTACTTC | CASSKGQGAAYF
. | TRBJ1-1 | . | TRBV6-5 | TGTGCCAGCAGTTCGCCTCCCCGTACTGAAGCTTTCTTT | CASSSPPRTEAFF
. | TRBJ2-5 | . | TRBV28 | TGTGCCAGCAGTTTATCTCGGGGGTACTGGGCGATAGAGACCCAGTACTTC | CASSLSRGYWAIETQYF
. | TRBJ2-7 | . | TRBV28 | TGTGCCAGCAGTTTAGGGGGCGGGGGAGAGGTCGAATACGAGCAGTACTTC | CASSLGGGGEVEYEQYF
. | TRBJ1-4 | . | TRBV29-1 | TGCAGCGTTGGAGGGCCTGGTGAAAAACTGTTTTTT | CSVGGPGEKLFF
. | TRBJ2-1 | . | TRBV9 | TGTGCCAGCAGCATCAGCGGGACAAGCTCCTACAATGAGCAGTTCTTC | CASSISGTSSYNEQFF
. | TRBJ2-1 | TRBD2 | TRBV7-8 | TGTGCCAGCAGCTCCGGGACTAGCGGGTTTTATGAGCAGTTCTTC | CASSSGTSGFYEQFF
once | TRBJ2-1 | . | TRBV6-5 | TGTGCCAGCGCGCTAATCGCCCACAATGAGCAGTTCTTC | CASALIAHNEQFF
. | TRBJ2-3 | . | TRBV7-2 | TGTGCCAGCAGCTTAGAAGGGGTTGGGTTAGATACGCAGTATTTT | CASSLEGVGLDTQYF
. | TRBJ2-1 | . | TRBV11-2 | TGTGCCAGCAGCTTAGCACTCTTTGTGGGTGAGCAGTTCTTC | CASSLALFVGEQFF
. | TRBJ2-1 | . | TRBV4-2 | TGTGCCAGCAGCCCTACATTGGGCCCCTACAATGAGCAGTTCTTC | CASSPTLGPYNEQFF
. | TRBJ1-1 | TRBD1 | TRBV28 | TGTGCCAGCAGCCGACTAAGGGGGAACAGGGGAGAGGACGCTTTCTTT | CASSRLRGNRGEDAFF
. | TRBJ1-1 | . | TRBV5-1 | TGCGCCAGCAGCGCAGGTTTGAACACTGAAGCTTTCTTT | CASSAGLNTEAFF